Listed below are T cell receptor beta chains from one sample, sequenced in a study of graft-versus-host responses after intestinal transplantation. Their specific antigens are unknown. This table comes from immunoSEQ multiplex PCR, and its TCRdb copy is limited to in-frame clones, with some not included. The table shows about 88,000 clones, with 80% to 95% occurring only once. The material sequenced was unstimulated CD4+ T cells sorted from spleen or lymph node cells, taken before intestinal transplant. The source is a human donor who received an intestinal transplant. Both conserved end residues are part of each CDR3. The D gene is left open where the match is weak. Some rows have no size entry. The others give once, few or many, or a class for an expanded clone.

TRBV19	NA	NA	TRBJ2-5	17	CASSKISGAPAIETQYF	TGTGCCAGTAGCAAAATTTCGGGGGCCCCGGCGATAGAGACCCAGTACTTC
TRBV18	NA	NA	TRBJ1-4	16	CASSPPNGRDNEKLFF	TGTGCCAGCTCACCACCCAACGGCAGGGATAATGAAAAACTGTTTTTT
TRBV19	NA	NA	TRBJ1-1	14	CASSRRVYNTEAFF	TGTGCCAGTAGCCGCAGGGTTTATAACACTGAAGCTTTCTTT
TRBV19	once	NA	TRBJ1-2	13	CASSRDTYYGYTF	TGTGCCAGTAGTAGGGACACCTACTATGGCTACACCTTC
TRBV18	few	NA	TRBJ1-4	13	CASSPKTDEKLFF	TGTGCCAGCTCACCAAAGACGGATGAAAAACTGTTTTTT
TRBV19	NA	TRBD2	TRBJ2-7	15	CASSITSGSSYEQYF	TGTGCCAGTAGTATCACTAGCGGGAGCTCCTACGAGCAGTACTTC
TRBV28	NA	TRBD2	TRBJ2-1	20	CASSLSGRGGVSLTVGEQFF	TGTGCCAGCAGTTTAAGCGGGAGAGGTGGGGTCTCCCTAACCGTCGGTGAGCAGTTCTTC
TRBV5-4	NA	NA	TRBJ1-2	11	CASSFGGAYTF	TGTGCCAGCAGCTTTGGCGGAGCCTACACCTTC
TRBV30	NA	TRBD1	TRBJ1-3	14	CAWRVGGSGNTIYF	TGTGCCTGGAGGGTAGGGGGCTCCGGAAACACCATATATTTT
TRBV4-2	NA	NA	TRBJ1-5	14	CASSLVAGPEPQHF	TGTGCCAGCAGCTTGGTTGCTGGGCCGGAGCCCCAGCATTTT
TRBV18	NA	TRBD1	TRBJ2-1	22	CASSPREPGQGREGVDPSEQFF	TGTGCCAGCTCACCACGTGAACCGGGACAGGGGCGAGAGGGAGTCGACCCAAGTGAGCAGTTCTTC
TRBV9	NA	NA	TRBJ2-7	14	CASSPKPTGYEQYF	TGTGCCAGCAGCCCCAAGCCGACAGGATACGAGCAGTACTTC
TRBV6-5	NA	NA	TRBJ2-2	13	CASWRYRTGELFF	TGTGCCAGTTGGAGATATCGCACCGGGGAGCTGTTTTTT
TRBV5-1	NA	NA	TRBJ1-5	13	CASSFLGNQPQHF	TGCGCCAGCAGCTTTTTGGGAAATCAGCCCCAGCATTTT
TRBV27	NA	NA	TRBJ2-1	13	CASTRGRGNEQFF	TGTGCCAGCACCAGAGGAAGGGGTAATGAGCAGTTCTTC
TRBV27	NA	NA	TRBJ1-2	15	CASSSLPTGRYGYTF	TGTGCCAGCAGTTCTCTTCCGACAGGACGCTATGGCTACACCTTC
TRBV2	few	NA	TRBJ1-4	13	CASSSGDTEKLFF	TGTGCCAGCAGTTCCGGCGACACCGAAAAACTGTTTTTT
TRBV7-9	once	TRBD1	TRBJ2-7	15	CASRYGTETSYEQYF	TGTGCCAGCAGATACGGGACAGAGACCTCCTACGAGCAGTACTTC
TRBV15	NA	NA	TRBJ1-4	17	CATSRGLGGASEEKLFF	TGTGCCACCAGCAGAGGTTTGGGGGGCGCATCGGAGGAAAAACTGTTTTTT
TRBV5-1	NA	TRBD1	TRBJ2-7	15	CASSLFTARGNEQYF	TGCGCCAGCAGCTTGTTTACTGCCAGGGGGAACGAGCAGTACTTC
TRBV9	NA	NA	TRBJ1-5	15	CASSETGVNNQPQHF	TGTGCCAGCAGCGAGACAGGTGTGAACAATCAGCCCCAGCATTTT
TRBV19	NA	NA	TRBJ2-7	14	CASRPTGSSYEQYF	TGTGCCAGTAGACCGACGGGAAGCTCCTACGAGCAGTACTTC
TRBV6-4	NA	TRBD1	TRBJ2-5	17	CASSDSRTRQGVRTQYF	TGTGCCAGCAGTGACTCGAGGACACGACAGGGGGTGAGGACCCAGTACTTC
TRBV20-1	NA	NA	TRBJ1-2	11	CSAPQGSGYTF	TGCAGTGCTCCCCAGGGATCTGGCTACACCTTC
TRBV5-1	NA	NA	TRBJ2-5	15	CASSLVQGTGEAQYF	TGCGCCAGCAGCTTGGTTCAGGGGACCGGAGAGGCCCAGTACTTC
TRBV12-1	NA	NA	TRBJ2-1	17	CASSARTSGSFHNEQFF	TGTGCCAGCAGCGCAAGGACTAGCGGGAGTTTCCACAATGAGCAGTTCTTC
TRBV10-3	NA	TRBD1	TRBJ2-2	15	CAISDGTGYSGELFF	TGTGCCATCAGTGACGGGACAGGTTACAGCGGGGAGCTGTTTTTT
TRBV4-2	NA	NA	TRBJ2-5	15	CASSQDSFPGETQYF	TGTGCCAGCAGCCAAGATTCTTTTCCAGGGGAGACCCAGTACTTC
TRBV10-2	NA	NA	TRBJ2-3	10	CASLGDTQYF	TGCGCCAGCCTCGGAGATACGCAGTATTTT
TRBV6-1	NA	NA	TRBJ2-2	13	CASSWRYTGELFF	TGTGCCAGCAGTTGGCGGTACACCGGGGAGCTGTTTTTT
TRBV5-3	NA	TRBD1	TRBJ1-1	18	CARSATTGEEIMNTEAFF	TGTGCCAGAAGCGCCACTACAGGGGAAGAAATCATGAACACTGAAGCTTTCTTT
TRBV7-2	NA	NA	TRBJ2-5	16	CASSGSRVRGAETQYF	TGTGCCAGCAGCGGCTCGCGGGTACGTGGAGCAGAGACCCAGTACTTC
TRBV6-4	NA	NA	TRBJ2-1	11	CASSAGGEQFF	TGTGCCAGCAGTGCTGGAGGCGAGCAGTTCTTC
TRBV18	NA	TRBD2	TRBJ2-3	17	CASSPLGSAGGTDTQYF	TGTGCCAGCTCACCGCTTGGGAGCGCGGGGGGCACAGATACGCAGTATTTT
TRBV7-9	NA	NA	TRBJ2-7	12	CASSLGPDEQYF	TGTGCCAGCAGCTTAGGACCGGACGAGCAGTACTTC
TRBV6-5	NA	TRBD1	TRBJ1-2	15	CASSGQGEMNYGYTF	TGTGCCAGCAGTGGCCAGGGGGAAATGAACTATGGCTACACCTTC
TRBV18	NA	NA	TRBJ1-1	15	CASSLGPGENTEAFF	TGTGCCAGCTCACTTGGCCCAGGGGAGAACACTGAAGCTTTCTTT
TRBV7-2	NA	TRBD2	TRBJ2-1	14	CASTKLAVLNEQFF	TGTGCCAGCACCAAACTAGCGGTTCTTAATGAGCAGTTCTTC
TRBV7-9	NA	NA	TRBJ1-1	12	CASSIDLGEAFF	TGTGCCAGCAGCATAGACTTGGGTGAAGCTTTCTTT
TRBV5-6	NA	NA	TRBJ1-5	16	CASSLGGAPGNQPQHF	TGTGCCAGCAGCTTGGGCGGGGCCCCGGGCAATCAGCCCCAGCATTTT
TRBV5-4	NA	NA	TRBJ2-6	15	CASSLGGPGANVLTF	TGTGCCAGCAGCTTAGGAGGTCCTGGGGCCAACGTCCTGACTTTC
TRBV27	NA	NA	TRBJ1-6	14	CASRVTGENSPLHF	TGTGCCAGCAGGGTGACAGGAGAGAATTCACCCCTCCACTTT
TRBV7-3	NA	NA	TRBJ2-1	15	CASSFQRNSYNEQFF	TGTGCCAGCAGCTTCCAGCGTAACTCCTACAATGAGCAGTTCTTC
TRBV5-3	few	NA	TRBJ2-7	10	CARSFHRIPF	TGTGCCAGAAGCTTCCACCGCATCCCCTTC
TRBV7-2	few	NA	TRBJ1-1	13	CASSLTGGTEAFF	TGTGCCAGCAGCTTAACGGGTGGAACTGAAGCTTTCTTT
TRBV5-6	NA	NA	TRBJ2-1	19	CASSDPRPPRAPKSNEQFF	TGTGCCAGCAGCGACCCTCGCCCTCCCCGGGCCCCGAAATCGAATGAGCAGTTCTTC
TRBV19	NA	TRBD1	TRBJ2-3	12	CATDRGTDTQYF	TGTGCCACGGACAGGGGGACAGATACGCAGTATTTT
TRBV7-3	NA	NA	TRBJ2-5	13	CASSPNYQETQYF	TGTGCCAGCAGCCCCAACTACCAAGAGACCCAGTACTTC
TRBV4-1	NA	TRBD1	TRBJ1-1	15	CASSAGQGPNTEAFF	TGCGCCAGCAGCGCCGGACAGGGCCCGAACACTGAAGCTTTCTTT
TRBV27	NA	TRBD2	TRBJ2-7	17	CASSFLVAGEVAYEQYF	TGTGCCAGCAGTTTCCTCGTAGCGGGAGAAGTTGCCTACGAGCAGTACTTC
TRBV19	NA	NA	TRBJ2-7	14	CASSIVGGYYEQYF	TGTGCCAGTAGTATCGTCGGCGGATACTACGAGCAGTACTTC
TRBV7-9	NA	NA	TRBJ2-3	14	CASSSPGLTDTQYF	TGTGCCAGCAGCTCCCCCGGCCTCACAGATACGCAGTATTTT
TRBV7-9	NA	TRBD1	TRBJ2-7	13	CASSQQGAGEQYF	TGTGCCAGCAGCCAACAGGGGGCGGGCGAGCAGTACTTC
TRBV18	NA	TRBD1	TRBJ1-1	15	CASSPRTGWNTEAFF	TGTGCCAGCTCACCCCGGACAGGGTGGAACACTGAAGCTTTCTTT
TRBV19	few	NA	TRBJ1-5	15	CASSLTGASNQPQHF	TGTGCCAGTAGTTTGACAGGAGCTAGCAATCAGCCCCAGCATTTT
TRBV9	NA	NA	TRBJ2-3	19	CASSVEESGGPPPTDTQYF	TGTGCCAGCAGCGTAGAAGAGTCGGGCGGTCCACCCCCCACAGATACGCAGTATTTT
TRBV7-8	NA	NA	TRBJ1-2	15	CASSLGGGQSYGYTF	TGTGCCAGCAGCTTAGGTGGGGGGCAAAGCTATGGCTACACCTTC
TRBV5-6	NA	NA	TRBJ2-7	15	CASSLDPPHSYEQYF	TGTGCCAGCAGCTTGGACCCACCACACTCCTACGAGCAGTACTTC
TRBV4-1	NA	NA	TRBJ1-2	16	CASSQVVGAQGYGYTF	TGCGCCAGCAGCCAAGTGGTGGGGGCCCAGGGCTATGGCTACACCTTC